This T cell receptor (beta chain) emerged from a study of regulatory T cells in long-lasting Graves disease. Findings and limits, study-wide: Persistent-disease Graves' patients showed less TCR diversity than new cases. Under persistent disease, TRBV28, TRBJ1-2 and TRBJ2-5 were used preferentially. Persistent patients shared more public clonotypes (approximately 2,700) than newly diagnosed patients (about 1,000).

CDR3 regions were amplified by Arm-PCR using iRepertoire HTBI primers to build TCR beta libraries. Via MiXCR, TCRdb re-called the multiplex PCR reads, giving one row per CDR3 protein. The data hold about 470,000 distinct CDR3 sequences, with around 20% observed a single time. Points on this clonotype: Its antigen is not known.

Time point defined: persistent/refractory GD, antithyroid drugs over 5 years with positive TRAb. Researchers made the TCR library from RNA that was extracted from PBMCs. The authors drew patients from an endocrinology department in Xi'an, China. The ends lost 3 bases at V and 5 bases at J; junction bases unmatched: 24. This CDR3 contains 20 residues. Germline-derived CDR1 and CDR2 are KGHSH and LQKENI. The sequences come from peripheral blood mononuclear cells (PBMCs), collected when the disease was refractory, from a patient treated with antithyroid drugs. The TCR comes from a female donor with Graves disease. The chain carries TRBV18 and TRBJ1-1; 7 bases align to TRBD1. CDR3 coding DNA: TGTGCCAGCTCACCGCTCACCCCACTTCAGGGGCCAGGGGGACGGACTGAAGCTTTCTTT. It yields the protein CASSPLTPLQGPGGRTEAFF.